The 5 T cell receptor beta chains below were found in one sample sequenced in a study of Graves' ophthalmopathy and Graves' hyperthyroidism. RNA served as the template for amplifying TCR beta CDR3 regions. HTBI-primed first-round RT-PCR preceded second-round multiplex PCR. TCRdb itself ran the multiplex PCR reads through MiXCR, one entry per CDR3 protein. The sample holds roughly 600,000 distinct CDR3 sequences, under 40% seen once. The sample was peripheral blood or thyroid tissue (not recorded which). These receptors were obtained from an adult man with Graves' hyperthyroidism.

This clonotype was counted between two and nine times. This chain joins TRBV18 and TRBJ2-6, with D possibly being TRBD2 (5 bases). V was shortened by 8 bases and J by 2 bases, with 10 bases between the two germline ends. This CDR3 contains 14 residues. Germline V gene data show CDR1 as KGHSH and CDR2 as LQKENI. The CDR3 here is CASTDGTGANVLTF. The CDR3 DNA is TGTGCCAGCACAGACGGGACTGGGGCCAACGTCCTGACTTTC.

As concerns this clonotype: A single base separates this from a much larger clone, so it may be a read error. This CDR3 fails to terminate in the conserved phenylalanine or tryptophan, so it likely reflects a read error. The rearrangement joins TRBV6-6 to TRBJ1-1; D is ambiguous. The CDR3 spans 13 residues. The V gene lost 7 bases and the J gene lost 1 base, with 10 bases spanning the gap. Germline V gives CDR1 MNHNY, CDR2 SVGAGI (reference sequence). Here the CDR3 DNA reads TGTGCCAGCATTATGACGGGGAACACTGAAGCTTTCCTT. Protein sequence: CASIMTGNTEAFL.

The V gene is TRBV30, the J gene TRBJ1-2; D might be TRBD1 (6 bases). Trimming removed 3 bases at V and 7 bases at J, with 9 bases between. The CDR3 totals 11 residues. Germline lookup yields CDR1 GTSNPN and CDR2 SVGIG (reference sequence). CDR3 sequence reads: CAWRQGTGYTF. The CDR3 nucleotides read TGTGCCTGGAGGCAGGGGACTGGCTACACCTTC.

The chain links TRBV7-3 to TRBJ1-2; TRBD1 aligns across 12 bases. Germline CDR1 and CDR2: SGHTA and FQGTGA. There are 18 residues in the CDR3. J was trimmed by 6 bases and V by 2 bases; bases with no gene match: 13. In nucleotides, the CDR3 is TGTGCCAGCAGCTTAGTAGGGGAAGGGACAGGGGGCACGGATGGCTACACCTTC. Its translation: CASSLVGEGTGGTDGYTF. Using reference TRBV7-3 and TRBJ1-2 for the parts outside the CDR3, the full variable domain is GAGVSQTPSNKVTEKGKYVELRCDPISGHTALYWYRQSLGQGPEFLIYFQGTGAADDSGLPNDRFFAVRPEGSVSTLKIQRTERGDSAVYLCASSLVGEGTGGTDGYTFGSGTRLTVV.

V gene TRBV7-9 combines with J gene TRBJ1-4; D unresolved. The CDR3 runs 15 residues. Trimming left V 5 bases short and J 0 bases short, with 10 bases between. From germline, CDR1 is SEHNR and CDR2 FQNEAQ (reference sequence). The CDR3 DNA follows: TGTGCCAGCAGCGTGACCGGTGCAACTAATGAAAAACTGTTTTTT. It translates to CASSVTGATNEKLFF.